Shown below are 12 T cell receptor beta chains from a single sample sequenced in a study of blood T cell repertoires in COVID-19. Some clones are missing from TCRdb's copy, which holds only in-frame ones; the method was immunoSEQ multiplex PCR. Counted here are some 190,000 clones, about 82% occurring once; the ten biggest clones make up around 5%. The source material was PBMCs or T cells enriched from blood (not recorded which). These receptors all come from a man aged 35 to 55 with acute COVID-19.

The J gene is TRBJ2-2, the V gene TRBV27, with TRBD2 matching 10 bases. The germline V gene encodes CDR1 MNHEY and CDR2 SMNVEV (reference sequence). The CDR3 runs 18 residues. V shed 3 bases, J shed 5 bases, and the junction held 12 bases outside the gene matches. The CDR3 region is CASSFRGLAGGLTGELFF. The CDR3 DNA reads TGTGCCAGCAGTTTTCGGGGTTTAGCGGGAGGTTTGACCGGGGAGCTGTTTTTT.

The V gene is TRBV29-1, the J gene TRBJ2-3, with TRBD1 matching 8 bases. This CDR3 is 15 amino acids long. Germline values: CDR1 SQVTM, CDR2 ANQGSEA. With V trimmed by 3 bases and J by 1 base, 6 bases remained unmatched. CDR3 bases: TGCAGCGTTGAGTACGTGGGACAGGGCACAGATACGCAGTATTTT. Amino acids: CSVEYVGQGTDTQYF.

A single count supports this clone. CDR3 in amino acids: CASSAPMRLAGNEQFF. DNA for the CDR3: TGTGCCAGCAGCGCGCCCATGCGACTAGCGGGGAATGAGCAGTTCTTC. The J gene is TRBJ2-1, the V gene TRBV7-9; 11 nucleotides match TRBD2. CDR3 length: 16 residues. V lost 5 bases to trimming and J lost 7 bases; unmatched junction nucleotides: 10. CDR1 SEHNR and CDR2 FQNEAQ come from the germline V gene (reference sequence).

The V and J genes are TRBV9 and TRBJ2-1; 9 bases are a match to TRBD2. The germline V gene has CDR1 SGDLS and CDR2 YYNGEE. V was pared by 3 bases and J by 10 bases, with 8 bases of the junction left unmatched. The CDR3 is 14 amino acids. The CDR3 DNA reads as TGTGCCAGCAGCGCCCGAGGGGCGGGAGGGGAGCAGTTCTTC. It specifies CASSARGAGGEQFF. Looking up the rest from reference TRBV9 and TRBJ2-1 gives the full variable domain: DSGVTQTPKHLITATGQRVTLRCSPRSGDLSVYWYQQSLDQGLQFLIQYYNGEERAKGNILERFSAQQFPDLHSELNLSSLELGDSALYFCASSARGAGGEQFFGPGTRLTVL.

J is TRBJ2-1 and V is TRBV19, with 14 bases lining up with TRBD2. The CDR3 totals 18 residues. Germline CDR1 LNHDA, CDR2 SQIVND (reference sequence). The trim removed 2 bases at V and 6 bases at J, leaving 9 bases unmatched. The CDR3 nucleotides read TGTGCCAGTAGTATATCAAGACTAGCGGGAGGGCCGGGCAATGAGCAGTTCTTC. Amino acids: CASSISRLAGGPGNEQFF.

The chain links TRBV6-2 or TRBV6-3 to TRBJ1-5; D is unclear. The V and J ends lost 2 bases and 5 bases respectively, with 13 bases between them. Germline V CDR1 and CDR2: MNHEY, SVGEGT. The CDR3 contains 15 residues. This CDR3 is CASSYHAAGDQPQHF. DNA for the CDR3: TGTGCCAGCAGTTACCACGCCGCCGGGGATCAGCCCCAGCATTTT.

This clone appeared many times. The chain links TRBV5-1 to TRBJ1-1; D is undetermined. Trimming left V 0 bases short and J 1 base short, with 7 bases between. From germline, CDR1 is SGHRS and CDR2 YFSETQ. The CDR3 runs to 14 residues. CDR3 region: CASSLGGKNTEAFF. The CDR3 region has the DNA TGCGCCAGCAGCTTGGGAGGGAAGAACACTGAAGCTTTCTTT. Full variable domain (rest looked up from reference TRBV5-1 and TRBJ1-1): KAGVTQTPRYLIKTRGQQVTLSCSPISGHRSVSWYQQTPGQGLQFLFEYFSETQRNKGNFPGRFSGRQFSNSRSEMNVSTLELGDSALYLCASSLGGKNTEAFFGQGTRLTVV.

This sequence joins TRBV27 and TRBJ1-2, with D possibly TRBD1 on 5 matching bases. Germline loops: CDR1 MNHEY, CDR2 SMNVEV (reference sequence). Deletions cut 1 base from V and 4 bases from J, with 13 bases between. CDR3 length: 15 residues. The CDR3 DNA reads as TGTGCCAGCAGTTTATTGAAGACAGCCCCCTATGGCTACACCTTC. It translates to CASSLLKTAPYGYTF.

The DNA for the CDR3 is TGTGCCAGCAGTTCGAATACAGGGGGGGGTGAAAAACTGTTTTTT. Translating it yields CASSSNTGGGEKLFF. The chain couples TRBV6-5 to TRBJ1-4, with 8 bases identical to TRBD1. This CDR3 is 15 amino acids long. Germline V gene data show CDR1 as MNHEY and CDR2 as SVGAGI. V lost 4 bases, J lost 7 bases, and 8 bases stayed unmatched.

The CDR3 loop reads CASSLRTGWPYEQYF. CDR3 sequence (DNA): TGTGCCAGCAGCCTCAGGACAGGTTGGCCATACGAGCAGTACTTC. The chain combines TRBV7-3 with TRBJ2-7; 7 bases are a match to TRBD1. From germline, CDR1 is SGHTA and CDR2 FQGTGA. This CDR3 is 15 amino acids long. V lost 5 bases to trimming and J lost 4 bases; unmatched junction nucleotides: 11.

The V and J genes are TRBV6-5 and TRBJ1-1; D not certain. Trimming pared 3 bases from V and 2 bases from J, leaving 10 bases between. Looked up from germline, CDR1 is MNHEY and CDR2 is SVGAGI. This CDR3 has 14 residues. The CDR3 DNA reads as TGTGCCAGCAGTTATAGTCAGGCCAACACTGAAGCTTTCTTT. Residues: CASSYSQANTEAFF.

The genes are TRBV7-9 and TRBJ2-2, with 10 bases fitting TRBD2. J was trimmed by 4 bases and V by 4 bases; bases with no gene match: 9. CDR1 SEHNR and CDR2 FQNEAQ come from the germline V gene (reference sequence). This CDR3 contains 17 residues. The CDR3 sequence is CASSYPTSGMGTGELFF. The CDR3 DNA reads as TGTGCCAGCAGCTATCCAACTAGCGGGATGGGCACCGGGGAGCTGTTTTTT.